Shown below are 2 T cell receptor beta chains from a single sample sequenced in a study of OX40 agonist ivuxolimab in advanced cancers. Using immunoSEQ multiplex PCR, the repertoire was profiled, and TCRdb retains in-frame clones only, with some absent. Here the sample spans approximately 46,000 clones, approximately 71% being singletons. The sample in question was CD4+ or CD8+ T cells sorted from blood, obtained in a trial of the OX40 agonist ivuxolimab. These receptors all come from an adult with an advanced solid tumor such as melanoma, head and neck, liver or kidney cancer.

The chain employs TRBV19 and TRBJ2-3; 7 bases line up with TRBD2. The germline V gene encodes CDR1 LNHDA and CDR2 SQIVND (reference sequence). V dropped 7 bases and J dropped 8; count of bases not matched to a gene: 12. This CDR3 has 14 residues. The CDR3 sequence: CASTKRDSRGTQYF. Written as DNA, the CDR3 is TGTGCCAGTACTAAGCGGGACTCAAGAGGTACGCAGTATTTT.

This clone was seen a few times. This chain links TRBV27 with TRBJ1-2; unclear D gene. This CDR3 region has 15 residues. V was pared by 2 bases and J by 1 base, with 11 bases between. Looked up from germline, CDR1 is MNHEY and CDR2 is SMNVEV (reference sequence). CDR3 region: CASSLKAAFNYGYTF. CDR3 nucleotide sequence: TGTGCCAGCAGTTTAAAGGCAGCCTTTAACTATGGCTACACCTTC.